This entry features one TCR beta chain sequence. These data come from a study of blood T cell dynamics during melanoma immunotherapy. Study summary: Metastatic melanoma patients received first-line pembrolizumab or nivolumab plus ipilimumab.

With 7 bases clipped from V and 10 bases from J, the junction kept 15 bases outside the gene matches. The CDR3 length is 14 residues. Looked up from germline, CDR1 is LNHDA and CDR2 is SQIVND (reference sequence). The time point: week 3, after first cycle of checkpoint inhibitor. Sampling occurred pretreatment (T0) and at week 3 (W3), after cycle one of checkpoint blockade. Generated by immunoSEQ multiplex PCR, the TCRdb table keeps only in-frame clones and is missing some. This table holds 25,000 to 35,000 clones, 65% to 85% found once. The sequencing here drew on blood, taken from a patient treated with checkpoint blockade. This receptor was identified in a human donor with melanoma. This chain uses TRBV19 with TRBJ2-5; 7 bases match TRBD1. The CDR3 sequence: CASTLQGDRGDQYF. CDR3 coding DNA: TGTGCCAGTACCCTCCAGGGGGACCGAGGGGACCAGTACTTC. The full variable domain, with the rest looked up from reference TRBV19 and TRBJ2-5, is DGGITQSPKYLFRKEGQNVTLSCEQNLNHDAMYWYRQDPGQGLRLIYYSQIVNDFQKGDIAEGYSVSREKKESFPLTVTSAQKNPTAFYLCASTLQGDRGDQYFGPGTRLLVL.